The clone carrying this T cell receptor (beta chain) was seen only a few times. Its antigen is as yet unknown. The record originates from a study of cytomegalovirus exposure and HLA in healthy donors. For the study at large: Earlier, approximately 190 million T cells were analyzed, and 90 million to 140 million unique TCR beta sequences were found among them.

V was clipped by 5 bases and J by 6 bases; unmatched bases: 6. The CDR3 consists of 13 residues. Germline V gives CDR1 MNHEY, CDR2 SVGAGI. The PCR made use of 60 Vbeta and 13 Jbeta primers. The protocol was immunoSEQ multiplex PCR, while the TCRdb copy is restricted to in-frame clones and leaves out a portion. The sample lists 160,000 or so clones, roughly 79% occurring once. Regarding the study as a whole: According to the study, around 160 TCR beta chains were cytomegalovirus-associated. Most TCR sequences were uncommon, yet certain public TCRs appeared in many donors.

The rearrangement links TRBV6-5 to TRBJ1-1; 7 positions match TRBD1. This TCR came from a middle-aged woman in good health and CMV-seropositive. Specimen: PBMCs. CDR3 coding DNA: TGTGCCAGCAGTCCTACAGGGGTGCCTGAAGCTTTCTTT. This codes for CASSPTGVPEAFF.